Presented here are 19 T cell receptor beta chains from one specimen sequenced in a study of blood T cell repertoires in COVID-19. TCRdb keeps only in-frame clones here, not all; method: immunoSEQ multiplex PCR. The profile covers about 200,000 clones, with around 95% appearing a single time and about 0.76% taken by the ten largest. Input material: peripheral blood. The receptors originated from a man aged 25-45 years with COVID-19, enrolled during active disease.

This rearrangement joins TRBV21-1 to TRBJ2-3; the D call of TRBD1 is as the table states it, not checked on the DNA. TRBV21-1 is annotated as a pseudogene. The CDR3 contains 16 residues. DNA of the CDR3: TGTGCCAGCAGCAAAGTCACAGGGGCTTCATCAGATACGCAGTATTTT. Its translation is CASSKVTGASSDTQYF.

This chain links TRBV5-1 with TRBJ2-2, with 12 bases matching TRBD1. The germline V gene encodes CDR1 SGHRS and CDR2 YFSETQ. Trimming cost V 2 bases and J 7 bases; bases outside gene matches: 6. CDR3 length: 16 residues. This chain's CDR3 is CASSFSGQGARGELFF. DNA of the CDR3: TGCGCCAGCAGCTTCTCGGGACAGGGGGCGCGCGGGGAGCTGTTTTTT.

The gene calls are TRBV19 and TRBJ2-7; a possible D gene is TRBD2 (5 bases). V lost 3 bases, J lost 1 base, and 13 bases lay in between. Germline V gene lookup returns CDR1 LNHDA and CDR2 SQIVND (reference sequence). This CDR3 is built from 15 residues. Here the CDR3 DNA reads TGTGCCAGTAGTATCCAAACGCAGCGGTCCTACGAGCAGTACTTC. Protein: CASSIQTQRSYEQYF.

To note about this clone: Other DNA sequences of this sample code for an identical CDR3. V gene TRBV25-1 combines with J gene TRBJ1-2, with 7 bases aligning to TRBD1. The CDR3 runs to 14 residues. Germline trimming cut 5 bases from V and 4 bases from J; bases unmatched to any gene: 7. Germline V gene data show CDR1 as MGHDK and CDR2 as SYGVNS. The CDR3 coding sequence is TGTGCCAGCAGTCCGTTCACAGGGGCCTATGGCTACACCTTC. It is translated as CASSPFTGAYGYTF.

The V gene is TRBV11-3, the J gene TRBJ1-4; D perhaps matches TRBD1 (5 bases). The ends were cut back, 5 bases at V and 5 bases at J, with 9 bases in the middle. CDR3 size: 13 residues. From germline, CDR1 is SGHNT and CDR2 YENEEA. CDR3 coding DNA: TGTGCCAGCAGCGCCGGGGGGAATGAAAAACTGTTTTTT. Its translation is CASSAGGNEKLFF.

The V gene is TRBV30, the J gene TRBJ1-4, with D perhaps matching TRBD1 (6 bases). CDR3 length: 14 residues. V was shortened by 0 bases and J by 5 bases, with 10 bases between the two germline ends. Germline V CDR1 and CDR2: GTSNPN, SVGIG (reference sequence). In DNA, the CDR3 is TGTGCCTGGAGTGTTTGGGGGCCCAATGAAAAACTGTTTTTT. Translated, it gives CAWSVWGPNEKLFF.

J is TRBJ1-2 and V is TRBV27; perhaps TRBD1 as D (6 bases). The germline V gene encodes CDR1 MNHEY and CDR2 SMNVEV (reference sequence). The CDR3 spans 13 residues. Trimming took 5 bases from V and 2 from J, leaving 9 bases between them. In DNA form, the CDR3 reads TGTGCCAGCAGTGCGACAGGAAACTATGGCTACACCTTC. Translating gives CASSATGNYGYTF.

The J gene is TRBJ1-3, the V gene TRBV6-5; D is undetermined. The CDR3 has 16 amino acids. Trimming cost V 0 bases and J 3 bases, with 12 bases left between them. Germline CDR1 and CDR2: MNHEY and SVGAGI. The CDR3 is CASSYSAGASGNTIYF. In DNA form, the CDR3 reads TGTGCCAGCAGTTACTCGGCGGGCGCGAGTGGAAACACCATATATTTT.

The chain carries TRBV5-1 and TRBJ1-1; D gene uncertain. V lost 0 bases and J 1 base, leaving 7 bases between the germline ends. Germline lookup yields CDR1 SGHRS and CDR2 YFSETQ. The CDR3 length is 14 residues. The CDR3 is CASSLDRTNTEAFF. The CDR3 DNA reads TGCGCCAGCAGCTTGGACAGAACGAACACTGAAGCTTTCTTT.

This clone appeared once. The genes are TRBV9 and TRBJ1-2, with 11 positions matching TRBD1. V shed 0 bases and J 1 base; nucleotides not matched to a gene: 8. This CDR3 is built from 18 residues. Germline CDR1 and CDR2: SGDLS and YYNGEE. CDR3 sequence reads: CASSVDPRGQGGNYGYTF. The CDR3 bases are TGTGCCAGCAGCGTAGACCCCCGGGGACAGGGGGGTAACTATGGCTACACCTTC.

The table lists this clone with a count of one. The chain combines TRBV3-1 (or the pseudogene TRBV3-2) with TRBJ1-3; D is perhaps TRBD1 (6 bases). The CDR3 covers 14 residues. The V end was cut by 3 bases, the J end by 4 bases, with 10 bases between. From germline, CDR1 is LGHDT and CDR2 YNNKEL (reference sequence). CDR3 nucleotides: TGTGCCAGCAGCCAGGGGGCGAGAGGAAACACCATATATTTT. It is translated as CASSQGARGNTIYF.

This chain links TRBV19 with TRBJ1-5; tentative D call: TRBD1 (6 bases). The CDR3 runs 16 residues. Trimming shortened V by 5 bases and J by 4 bases, and 18 bases separated the two germline ends. Germline V gene lookup returns CDR1 LNHDA and CDR2 SQIVND (reference sequence). CDR3 loop: CASSWGRGPSNQPQHF. The DNA of the CDR3 is TGTGCCAGTAGTTGGGGCAGGGGCCCTTCGAATCAGCCCCAGCATTTT.

The chain joins TRBV6-5 to TRBJ1-4; 9 bases are shared with TRBD1. The V segment lost 6 bases and the J segment 8 bases; nucleotides outside the gene matches: 7. Germline V lookup: CDR1 MNHEY, CDR2 SVGAGI. The CDR3 loop spans 14 amino acids. This chain's CDR3 is CASRAGTGYEKLFF. In DNA form, the CDR3 reads TGTGCCAGCAGAGCCGGGACAGGGTACGAAAAACTGTTTTTT.

The rearrangement uses TRBV3-1 (or the pseudogene TRBV3-2) and TRBJ2-3; 11 bases match TRBD2. CDR3 size: 16 residues. The germline V gene encodes CDR1 LGHDT and CDR2 YNNKEL (reference sequence). V trimming: 0 bases; J trimming: 6 bases; junction bases outside the gene matches: 5. The CDR3 loop is CASSQDSGGARDTQYF. The DNA for the CDR3 is TGTGCCAGCAGCCAAGATAGCGGGGGGGCCAGGGATACGCAGTATTTT.

The rearrangement uses TRBV2 and TRBJ1-1; D call uncertain. The CDR3 covers 13 residues. Germline CDR1 and CDR2: SNHLY and FYNNEI. Deletions cut 7 bases from V and 1 base from J, with 10 bases between. CDR3 in amino acids: CASTTRQNTEAFF. DNA of the CDR3: TGTGCCAGCACGACGAGGCAGAACACTGAAGCTTTCTTT.

This chain connects TRBV2 to TRBJ2-1; 7 bases fit TRBD1. CDR3 length equals 15 residues. V shed 6 bases and J 4 bases; nucleotides not matched to a gene: 9. The germline V gene has CDR1 SNHLY and CDR2 FYNNEI. CDR3 nucleotides: TGTGCCAGCAGCGTACGACAGGGTAATTACAATGAGCAGTTCTTC. As protein: CASSVRQGNYNEQFF.

The genes are TRBV6-1 and TRBJ1-5; 7 bases are a match to TRBD1. CDR3 length: 17 amino acids. The junction had 10 bases not matched to a gene; V was cut back by 4 bases and J by 1 base. The V gene's germline CDR1 is MNHNS and CDR2 SASEGT. The DNA for the CDR3 is TGTGCCAGCAGTGCTATTCACACAGGGGAGAGCAATCAGCCCCAGCATTTT. Translation: CASSAIHTGESNQPQHF.

This clone was seen just once. The rearrangement links TRBV11-3 to TRBJ2-2; TRBD2 matches at 7 bases. The CDR3 has 19 amino acids. The V gene's germline CDR1 is SGHNT and CDR2 YENEEA. J was trimmed by 1 base and V by 2 bases; bases with no gene match: 13. For the CDR3, the DNA is TGTGCCAGCAGCTTAAGGGATCTTCCGGGAGGAAAGAACACCGGGGAGCTGTTTTTT. It yields the protein CASSLRDLPGGKNTGELFF.

The rearrangement joins TRBV6-4 to TRBJ1-1; D unclear. Trimming took 3 bases from V and 2 from J, leaving 7 bases between them. From germline, CDR1 is MRHNA and CDR2 SNTAGT. The CDR3 is 13 amino acids. The CDR3 DNA reads TGTGCCAGCAGTGAGCAGGTTAACACTGAAGCTTTCTTT. Its translation: CASSEQVNTEAFF.